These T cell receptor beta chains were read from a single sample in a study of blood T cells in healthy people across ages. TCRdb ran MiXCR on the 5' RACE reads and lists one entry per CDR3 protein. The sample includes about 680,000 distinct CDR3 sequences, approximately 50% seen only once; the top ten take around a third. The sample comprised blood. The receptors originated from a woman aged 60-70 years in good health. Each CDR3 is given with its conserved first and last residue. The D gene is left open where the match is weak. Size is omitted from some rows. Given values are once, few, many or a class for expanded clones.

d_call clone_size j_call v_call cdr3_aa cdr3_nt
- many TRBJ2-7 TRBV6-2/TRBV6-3 CASSVSGASSYEQYF TGTGCCAGCAGTGTGAGTGGGGCATCGTCCTACGAGCAGTACTTC
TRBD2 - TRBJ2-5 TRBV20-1 CSARDWEERTSGGGQETQYF TGCAGTGCTAGAGATTGGGAGGAGAGGACTAGCGGGGGAGGCCAAGAGACCCAGTACTTC
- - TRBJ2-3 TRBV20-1 CSVERVTDTQYF TGCAGTGTGGAAAGGGTCACAGATACGCAGTATTTT
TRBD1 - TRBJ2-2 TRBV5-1 CASSTPQGTGGELFF TGCGCCAGCAGCACGCCACAGGGGACGGGCGGGGAGCTGTTTTTT
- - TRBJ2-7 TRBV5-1 CASSPTLKAGTYEQYF TGCGCCAGCAGCCCTACCCTGAAAGCGGGTACCTACGAGCAGTACTTC
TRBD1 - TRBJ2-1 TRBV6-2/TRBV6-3 CASSYTGDSSYNEQFF TGTGCCAGCAGTTACACAGGGGATTCCTCCTACAATGAGCAGTTCTTC
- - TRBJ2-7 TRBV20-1 CSARVASRTNEQYF TGCAGTGCTAGAGTGGCCTCACGAACTAACGAGCAGTACTTC
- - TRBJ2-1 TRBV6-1 CASTLSFYNEQFF TGTGCCAGCACGCTAAGCTTTTACAATGAGCAGTTCTTC
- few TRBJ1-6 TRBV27 CASARGFGSSYNSPLHF TGTGCCAGCGCTAGGGGGTTTGGAAGCTCCTATAATTCACCCCTCCACTTT
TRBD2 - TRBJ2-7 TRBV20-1 CSASLGLAGGPYEQYF TGCAGTGCTAGTCTGGGACTAGCGGGAGGACCCTACGAGCAGTACTTC
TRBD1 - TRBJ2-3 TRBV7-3 CASSSGTGVDTQYF TGTGCCAGCAGCTCCGGGACAGGGGTTGATACGCAGTATTTT
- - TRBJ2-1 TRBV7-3 CASSFLKGADSSYNEQFF TGTGCCAGCAGCTTCTTGAAAGGTGCGGATAGCTCCTACAATGAGCAGTTCTTC
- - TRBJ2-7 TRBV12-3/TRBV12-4 CASSLRRPTGVREQYF TGTGCCAGCAGTTTACGCAGACCAACCGGGGTACGCGAGCAGTACTTC
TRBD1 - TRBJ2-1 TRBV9 CASSVRDSFYNEQFF TGTGCCAGCAGCGTACGGGACAGCTTCTACAATGAGCAGTTCTTC
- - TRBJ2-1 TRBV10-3 CAISPSKLARSSYNEQFF TGTGCCATCAGCCCCTCCAAGCTAGCGCGATCCTCCTACAATGAGCAGTTCTTC
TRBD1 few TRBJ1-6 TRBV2 CASGRDRGDNSPLHF TGTGCCAGCGGGAGAGACAGGGGAGACAATTCACCCCTCCACTTT
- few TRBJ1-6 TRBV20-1 CSPTHSYNSPLHF TGCAGTCCTACCCATAGTTATAATTCACCCCTCCACTTT
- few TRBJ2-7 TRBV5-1 CASSLRTQYEQYF TGCGCCAGCAGCCTCCGGACCCAGTACGAGCAGTACTTC
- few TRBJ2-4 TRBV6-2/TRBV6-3 CASSFAEYVAKNIQYF TGTGCCAGCAGTTTCGCTGAGTACGTAGCCAAAAACATTCAGTACTTC
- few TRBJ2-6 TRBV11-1 CASSFGNSGANVLTF TGTGCCAGCAGCTTTGGGAACTCTGGGGCCAACGTCCTGACTTTC
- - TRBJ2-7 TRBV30 CAWSVKGYEQYF TGTGCCTGGAGTGTAAAGGGCTACGAGCAGTACTTC
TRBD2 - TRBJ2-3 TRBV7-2 CASSLRAVKRGRGDTQYF TGTGCCAGCAGCTTACGGGCCGTAAAGCGAGGGAGGGGAGATACGCAGTATTTT
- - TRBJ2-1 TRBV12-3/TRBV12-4 CASSVMAQNEQFF TGTGCCAGCAGTGTAATGGCCCAGAATGAGCAGTTCTTC
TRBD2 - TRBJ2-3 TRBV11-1 CASSPGLAGTTDTQYF TGTGCCAGCAGCCCGGGACTAGCGGGCACCACAGATACGCAGTATTTT
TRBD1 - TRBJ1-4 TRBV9 CASSPGQNNEKLFF TGTGCCAGCAGCCCGGGACAGAATAATGAAAAACTGTTTTTT
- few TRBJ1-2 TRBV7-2 CASSSQQHGYTF TGTGCCAGCAGCTCCCAACAGCATGGCTACACCTTC
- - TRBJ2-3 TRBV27 CASTGEVSTDTQYF TGTGCCAGCACGGGGGAGGTTAGCACAGATACGCAGTATTTT
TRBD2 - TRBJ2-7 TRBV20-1 CSAPGASGAYEQYF TGCAGTGCACCCGGGGCTAGCGGAGCCTACGAGCAGTACTTC
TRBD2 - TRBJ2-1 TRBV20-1 CSARSAGGVVYNEQFF TGCAGTGCTAGGTCAGCGGGAGGCGTAGTGTACAATGAGCAGTTCTTC
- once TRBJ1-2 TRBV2 CASIPDFSGGYTF TGTGCCAGCATTCCGGACTTCTCGGGTGGCTACACCTTC
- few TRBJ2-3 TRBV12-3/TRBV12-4 CASSRRDSSTDTQYF TGTGCCAGCAGCCGCCGGGACTCTAGCACAGATACGCAGTATTTT
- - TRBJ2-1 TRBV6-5 CASRDGTRYNEQFF TGTGCCAGCAGGGACGGGACTCGCTACAATGAGCAGTTCTTC
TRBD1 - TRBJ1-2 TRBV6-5 CASRPQGARNYGYTF TGTGCCAGCAGACCACAGGGGGCGCGTAACTATGGCTACACCTTC
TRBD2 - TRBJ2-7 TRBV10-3 CAISDSGTSGWSSYEQYF TGTGCCATCAGTGACTCCGGGACTAGCGGGTGGAGCTCCTACGAGCAGTACTTC
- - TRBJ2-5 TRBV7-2 CAGSLVGVPQETQYF TGTGCCGGCAGCTTAGTTGGGGTACCCCAAGAGACCCAGTACTTC
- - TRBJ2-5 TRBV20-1 CSASGSGVRTQETQYF TGCAGTGCTAGCGGATCGGGTGTCCGGACGCAAGAGACCCAGTACTTC
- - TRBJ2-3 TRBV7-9 CASSWMGTQYF TGTGCCAGCAGCTGGATGGGTACGCAGTATTTT
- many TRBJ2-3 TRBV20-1 CSADLQGTDTQYF TGCAGTGCTGATCTACAGGGCACAGATACGCAGTATTTT
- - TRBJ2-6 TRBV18 CASSPGQLLSGANVLTF TGTGCCAGCTCGCCTGGACAGCTCCTCTCTGGGGCCAACGTCCTGACTTTC
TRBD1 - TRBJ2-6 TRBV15 CATSRVGQVLSGANVLTF TGTGCCACCAGCAGAGTGGGACAGGTCCTCTCTGGGGCCAACGTCCTGACTTTC
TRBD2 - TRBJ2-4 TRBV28 CASDPDRGGAKNIQYF TGTGCCAGCGATCCCGATCGGGGGGGAGCCAAAAACATTCAGTACTTC
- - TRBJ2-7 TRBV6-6 CASSYSGQPEQYF TGTGCCAGCAGTTACTCGGGGCAGCCCGAGCAGTACTTC
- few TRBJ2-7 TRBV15 CATRTGESYEQYF TGTGCCACCAGGACTGGGGAGTCCTACGAGCAGTACTTC
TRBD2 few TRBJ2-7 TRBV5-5 CASTLRTSGRALSYEQYF TGTGCCAGCACCCTCCGGACTAGCGGGAGGGCTCTCTCCTACGAGCAGTACTTC
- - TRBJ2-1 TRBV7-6 CASSLGVAGSSYNEQFF TGTGCCAGCAGCTTAGGGGTCGCGGGAAGCTCCTACAATGAGCAGTTCTTC
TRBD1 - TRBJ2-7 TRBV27 CASSPDRAHYEQYF TGTGCCAGCAGTCCGGACAGGGCGCACTACGAGCAGTACTTC